Following are 5 T cell receptor beta chains from one sample sequenced in a study of OX40 agonist ivuxolimab in advanced cancers. Clones were read by immunoSEQ multiplex PCR, and TCRdb kept only the in-frame ones, dropping some. The sample shows 65,000 to 95,000 clones, 88% of them seen only once. The source was CD4+ or CD8+ T cells sorted from blood, collected in a trial of the OX40 agonist ivuxolimab. The receptors were gathered from an adult with an advanced solid tumor such as melanoma, head and neck, liver or kidney cancer.

This chain links TRBV27 with TRBJ2-6, with D hard to call. The CDR3 has 15 residues. Per the germline V gene, CDR1 is MNHEY and CDR2 is SMNVEV (reference sequence). Trimming removed 6 bases from V and 0 bases from J, with 9 bases in between. CDR3: CASSKPSSGANVLTF. Here the CDR3 DNA reads TGTGCCAGCAGCAAACCCTCCTCTGGGGCCAACGTCCTGACTTTC.

The chain joins TRBV5-4 to TRBJ1-3; 8 positions agree with TRBD1. This CDR3 is 16 amino acids long. V gave up 0 bases and J gave up 2 bases; unmatched junction bases: 4. Germline-derived CDR1 and CDR2 are SGHNT and YYREEE (reference sequence). The CDR3 DNA follows: TGTGCCAGCAGCTTGGCCGGACAGGGCCCTGGAAACACCATATATTTT. This codes for CASSLAGQGPGNTIYF.

This sequence joins TRBV15 and TRBJ2-7; a weak D match, TRBD1 (5 bases). Trimming took 3 bases from V and 7 from J, leaving 13 bases between them. Germline CDR1 and CDR2: LNHNV and YYDKDF (reference sequence). The CDR3 has 13 amino acids. The CDR3 bases are TGTGCCACCAGCAGTAGACAGACCCGGGAGCAGTACTTC. It encodes CATSSRQTREQYF.

The chain links TRBV7-2 to TRBJ2-2; no firm D call. Trimming took 2 bases from V and 7 from J, leaving 5 bases between them. Looked up from germline, CDR1 is SGHTA and CDR2 is FQGNSA. The CDR3 runs to 12 residues. The chain's CDR3 is CASSLNRGELFF. In DNA form, the CDR3 reads TGTGCCAGCAGCTTAAATCGCGGGGAGCTGTTTTTT.

CDR3 bases: TGCGCCAGCAGCATGAGATCTCGGGGCTACACCTTC. Its protein product is CASSMRSRGYTF. The chain is built from TRBV4-1 and TRBJ1-2, with no clear D. V lost 5 bases and J 8 bases, leaving 12 bases between the germline ends. This CDR3 comprises 12 residues. Germline V CDR1 and CDR2: MGHRA, YSYEKL.